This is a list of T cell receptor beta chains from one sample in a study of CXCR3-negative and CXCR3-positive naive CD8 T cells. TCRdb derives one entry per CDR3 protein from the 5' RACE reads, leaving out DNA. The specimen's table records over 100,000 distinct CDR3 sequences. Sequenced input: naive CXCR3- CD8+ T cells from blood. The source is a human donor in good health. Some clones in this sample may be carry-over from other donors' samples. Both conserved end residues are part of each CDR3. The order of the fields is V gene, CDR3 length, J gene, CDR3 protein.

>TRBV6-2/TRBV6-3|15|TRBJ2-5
CASSRPIQREETQYF
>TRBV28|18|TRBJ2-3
CASSWTGTSGRSTDTQYF
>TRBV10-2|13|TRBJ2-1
CASSELGPSEQFF
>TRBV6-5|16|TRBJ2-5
CASNRLAGARRETQYF
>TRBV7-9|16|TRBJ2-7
CASSTASGGPAYEQYF
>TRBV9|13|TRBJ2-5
CASSPRRSETQYF
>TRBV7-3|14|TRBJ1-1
CASSLLTRGTEAFF
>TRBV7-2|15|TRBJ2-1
CASSLAGFSYNEQFF
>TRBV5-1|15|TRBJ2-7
CASSLAQGSTYEQYF
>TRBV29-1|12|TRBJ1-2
CSARNEDYGYTF
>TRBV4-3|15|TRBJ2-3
CASSQGAGMTDTQYF
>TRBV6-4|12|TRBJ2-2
CASSPKPGELFF
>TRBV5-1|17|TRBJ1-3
CASSLPRTDVSGNTIYF
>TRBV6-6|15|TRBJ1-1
CASSLPGQGYTEAFF
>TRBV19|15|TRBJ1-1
CASSTPQTENTEAFF
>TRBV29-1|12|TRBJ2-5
CSVPNTEETQYF
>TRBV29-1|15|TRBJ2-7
CSVEFRDSKPYEQYF
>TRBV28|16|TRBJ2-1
CASSQTGTASYNEQFF
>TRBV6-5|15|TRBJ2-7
CASSYGAGGSYEQYF
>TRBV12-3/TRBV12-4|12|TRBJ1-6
CASRGDNVSLHF
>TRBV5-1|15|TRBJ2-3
CASSLDRTVSDTQYF
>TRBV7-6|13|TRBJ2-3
CASGHSKIDTQYF
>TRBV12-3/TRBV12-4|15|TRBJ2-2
CASSLAAGWTGELFF
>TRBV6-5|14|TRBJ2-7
CASSYLGRVFEQYF
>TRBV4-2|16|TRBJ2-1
CASSQPLAGEDNEQFF
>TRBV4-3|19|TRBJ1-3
CASSQDRLTGTGVGNTIYF
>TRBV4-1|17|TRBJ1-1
CASSQVSAIWSNTEAFF
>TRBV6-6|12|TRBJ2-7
CASSEPGGEQYF
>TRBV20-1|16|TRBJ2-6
CSASTSGISGANVLTF
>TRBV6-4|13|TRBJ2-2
CASSDRDTGELFF
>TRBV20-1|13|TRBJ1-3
CSARVGPGNTIYF
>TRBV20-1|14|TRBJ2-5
CSARAAGTSETQYF
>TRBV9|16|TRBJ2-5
CASSATSGGDQETQYF